This T cell receptor beta chain is drawn from a study of shared clonotypes between healthy human individuals. This CDR3 has 14 amino acids. V lost 6 bases to trimming and J lost 4 bases, with 12 bases between them. Germline lookup yields CDR1 MNHEY and CDR2 SVGAGI. Clones were sequenced by immunoSEQ multiplex PCR, and TCRdb holds only the in-frame ones, with some missing. The data show 950,000 to 1,100,000 clones, around 74% seen once. In its sample, this clone was seen once. V and J are TRBV6-5 and TRBJ1-4, with a weak D call TRBD1 (5 bases). The specimen was memory CD4+ T cells sorted from blood. Subset noted: CD45RA-negative fraction. The sequence came from a man aged 18-30 years in good health. The CDR3 is CASSPTAFNEKLFF. CDR3 bases: TGTGCCAGCAGCCCGACAGCTTTTAATGAAAAACTGTTTTTT.